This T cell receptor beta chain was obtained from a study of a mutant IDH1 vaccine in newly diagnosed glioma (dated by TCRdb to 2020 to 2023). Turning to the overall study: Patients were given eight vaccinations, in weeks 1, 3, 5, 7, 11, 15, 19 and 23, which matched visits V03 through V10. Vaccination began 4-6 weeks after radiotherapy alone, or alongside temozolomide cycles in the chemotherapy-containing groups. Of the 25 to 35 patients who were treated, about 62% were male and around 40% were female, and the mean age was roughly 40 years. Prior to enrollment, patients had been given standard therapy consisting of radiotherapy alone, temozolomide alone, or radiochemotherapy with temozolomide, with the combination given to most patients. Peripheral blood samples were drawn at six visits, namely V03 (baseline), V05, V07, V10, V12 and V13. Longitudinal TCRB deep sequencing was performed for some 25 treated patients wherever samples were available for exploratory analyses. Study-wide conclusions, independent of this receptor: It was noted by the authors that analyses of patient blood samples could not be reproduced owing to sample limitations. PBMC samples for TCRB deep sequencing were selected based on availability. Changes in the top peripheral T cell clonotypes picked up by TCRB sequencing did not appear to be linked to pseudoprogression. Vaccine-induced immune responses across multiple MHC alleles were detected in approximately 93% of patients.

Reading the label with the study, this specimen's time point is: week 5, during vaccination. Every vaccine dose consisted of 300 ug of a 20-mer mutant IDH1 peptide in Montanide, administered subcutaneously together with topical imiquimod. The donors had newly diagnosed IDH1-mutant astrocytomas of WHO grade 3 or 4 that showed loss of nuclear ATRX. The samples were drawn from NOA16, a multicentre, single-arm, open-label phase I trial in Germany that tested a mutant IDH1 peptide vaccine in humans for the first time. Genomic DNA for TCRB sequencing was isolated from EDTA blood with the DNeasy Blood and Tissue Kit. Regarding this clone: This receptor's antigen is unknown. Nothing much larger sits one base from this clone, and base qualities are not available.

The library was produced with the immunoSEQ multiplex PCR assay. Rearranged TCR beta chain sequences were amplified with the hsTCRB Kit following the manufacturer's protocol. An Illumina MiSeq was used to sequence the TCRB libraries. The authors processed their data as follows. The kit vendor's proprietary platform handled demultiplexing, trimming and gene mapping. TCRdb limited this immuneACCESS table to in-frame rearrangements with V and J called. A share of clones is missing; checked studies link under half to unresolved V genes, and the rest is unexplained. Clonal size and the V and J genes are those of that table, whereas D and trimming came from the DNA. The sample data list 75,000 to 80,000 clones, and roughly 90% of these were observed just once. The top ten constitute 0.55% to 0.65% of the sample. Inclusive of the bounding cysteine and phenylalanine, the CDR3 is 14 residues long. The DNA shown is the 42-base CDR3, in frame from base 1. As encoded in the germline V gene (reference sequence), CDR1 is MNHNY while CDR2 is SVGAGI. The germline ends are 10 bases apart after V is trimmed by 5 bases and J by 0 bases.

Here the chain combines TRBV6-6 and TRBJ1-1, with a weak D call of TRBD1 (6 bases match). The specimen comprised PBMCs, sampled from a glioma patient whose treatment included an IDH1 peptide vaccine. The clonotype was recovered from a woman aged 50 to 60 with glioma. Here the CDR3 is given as CASSRQDMNTEAFF. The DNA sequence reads TGTGCCAGCAGTCGACAGGACATGAACACTGAAGCTTTCTTT.